A selection of T cell receptor beta chains follows, all from one sample in a study of T-cell memory formation after mild COVID-19. TCRdb recomputed calls from the 5' RACE reads with MiXCR, one row per CDR3 protein. Altogether roughly 200,000 distinct CDR3 sequences are present, around 17% being singletons, with the ten largest covering 2.4%. The sample taken for sequencing was PBMCs or a T cell subset sorted from them (not recorded which). The origin of the receptors is an adult woman who had mild COVID-19 (a few samples of this study predate the infection). Cell type and time point are not known. CDR3s include the opening cysteine and the closing phenylalanine or tryptophan. A D gene is named only where the DNA matches it firmly. The size entry is marked missing in some rows and otherwise reads once, few, many or a size class.

clone_size	v_call	j_call	d_call	cdr3_nt	cdr3_aa
few	TRBV18	TRBJ1-6	-	TGTGCCAGCTCACCAGCAGGGTCCAATTCACCCCTCCACTTT	CASSPAGSNSPLHF
-	TRBV10-3	TRBJ1-3	TRBD1	TGTGCCACCTGGACAGGGGACCCGGGGGGAAACACCATATATTTT	CATWTGDPGGNTIYF
-	TRBV29-1	TRBJ1-2	-	TGCAGCGTTTCCAAAGATGGGGGCAACTATGGCTACACCTTC	CSVSKDGGNYGYTF
-	TRBV12-3/TRBV12-4	TRBJ2-1	TRBD2	TGTGCCAGCAGTTTAGAGTTAGCGGGAGGAGAGCAGTTCTTC	CASSLELAGGEQFF
-	TRBV29-1	TRBJ2-7	TRBD1	TGCAGCGTAATACAGGGGGCCTACGAGCAGTACTTC	CSVIQGAYEQYF
few	TRBV20-1	TRBJ1-2	-	TGCAGTGCTAGAGAAACAGGGTTCCCCTCCACCGACTATGGCTACACCTTC	CSARETGFPSTDYGYTF
many	TRBV4-2	TRBJ1-1	-	TGTGCCAGCAGCCAAGGGAGGGTTGGACCTCTCATGAACACTGAAGCTTTCTTT	CASSQGRVGPLMNTEAFF
many	TRBV12-3/TRBV12-4	TRBJ1-1	-	TGTGCCAGCCCGCCGGAGAACACTGAAGCTTTCTTT	CASPPENTEAFF
-	TRBV7-9	TRBJ1-5	-	TGTGCCAGCAGCCTCGAAACAGGCGTCCCCCAGCATTTT	CASSLETGVPQHF
few	TRBV12-3/TRBV12-4	TRBJ1-2	TRBD1	TGTGCCAGCAGTCCGGGGCCAGGGGGCAGTCTTGGCTACACCTTC	CASSPGPGGSLGYTF
-	TRBV4-1	TRBJ1-5	-	TGCGCCAGCAGCCCGCTACCAGCGGCCCTGGGAGATCAGCCCCAGCATTTT	CASSPLPAALGDQPQHF
few	TRBV9	TRBJ1-1	TRBD1	TGTGCCAGCAGCGTAGCTGGGACAGGGTGGACTGAAGCTTTCTTT	CASSVAGTGWTEAFF
-	TRBV4-2	TRBJ1-1	-	TGTGCCAGCAGCCATGGGGGGACCCTAAGGATGAACACTGAAGCTTTCTTT	CASSHGGTLRMNTEAFF
few	TRBV20-1	TRBJ1-2	-	TGCAGTGCTAAATCGGGGGGCTTTGGCTACACCTTC	CSAKSGGFGYTF
few	TRBV20-1	TRBJ2-3	TRBD1	TGCAGGGGGGACAGGGGGCGGAGGGATACGCAGTATTTT	CRGDRGRRDTQYF
few	TRBV5-1	TRBJ2-5	TRBD1	TGCGCCAGCAGCTTGGGGGACAGGGTTCAAGAGACCCAGTACTTC	CASSLGDRVQETQYF
few	TRBV3-1	TRBJ2-7	-	TGTGCCAGCAGCACAATACGCCCCTACGAGCAGTACTTC	CASSTIRPYEQYF
-	TRBV18	TRBJ2-7	TRBD1	TGTGCCAGCTCCGGGACAGGGGCGGTCGAGCAGTACTTC	CASSGTGAVEQYF
-	TRBV20-1	TRBJ2-3	TRBD2	TGCAGTGCCCTCCCCATAGCGGGGGCCACAGATACGCAGTATTTT	CSALPIAGATDTQYF
-	TRBV5-1	TRBJ2-1	TRBD2	TGCGCCAGCAGCCCGCTGACTAGCGGGGCCTACAATGAGCAGTTCTTC	CASSPLTSGAYNEQFF
many	TRBV6-5	TRBJ2-7	TRBD1	TGTGCCAGCAGTCCCGCAGGGACAGGGGTCCACGAGCAGTACTTC	CASSPAGTGVHEQYF
-	TRBV20-1	TRBJ2-3	TRBD2	TGCAGTGCTAGAAGCCTAGCGGGCACAGATACGCAGTATTTT	CSARSLAGTDTQYF
few	TRBV7-9	TRBJ1-1	-	TGTGCCACCTCAGGGAGATTAAACACTGAAGCTTTCTTT	CATSGRLNTEAFF
-	TRBV21-1	TRBJ1-1	-	TGTGCCAGCGGCCGACAGGGGGCACCGTCGTGCACTGAAGCTTTCTTT	CASGRQGAPSCTEAFF
-	TRBV18	TRBJ2-5	TRBD1	TGTGCCAGCTCACCCTACAACAGGGGGCCCCAAGAGACCCAGTACTTC	CASSPYNRGPQETQYF
-	TRBV12-3/TRBV12-4	TRBJ2-1	-	TGTGCCAGCAACTGGGGCCTCGGGACTCTCATTCTCAATGAGCAGTTCTTC	CASNWGLGTLILNEQFF
few	TRBV27	TRBJ2-7	TRBD1	TGTGCCAGCAGTCCGATCTTCGGACAGGGCTACGAGCAGTACTTC	CASSPIFGQGYEQYF
-	TRBV12-3/TRBV12-4	TRBJ1-1	-	TGTGCCAGCAGTCTCAGGTTTTCGGACGGAGCTTTCTTT	CASSLRFSDGAFF
few	TRBV11-2	TRBJ2-5	-	TGTGCCAGCAGCTTAATGGGGGAGACCCAGTACTTC	CASSLMGETQYF
few	TRBV7-6	TRBJ2-7	-	TGTGCCAGCAGCCCCGAGGGTAGCGTTCCCCACGAGCAGTACTTC	CASSPEGSVPHEQYF
few	TRBV6-2/TRBV6-3	TRBJ2-5	TRBD1	TGTGCCAGCAGTCGATCCGGGACAGGGGAAGAGACCCAGTACTTC	CASSRSGTGEETQYF
-	TRBV9	TRBJ2-3	TRBD2	TGTGCCAGCAGCGCCGGCCCCGGGGGGAGGGGCACAGATACGCAGTATTTT	CASSAGPGGRGTDTQYF
few	TRBV5-1	TRBJ1-1	-	TGCGCCAGCAGCCCAAAACGGGGGGGACCGAACACTGAAGCTTTCTTT	CASSPKRGGPNTEAFF
few	TRBV5-6	TRBJ1-5	-	TGTGCCAGCAGCTCCGGGTTTCAGCCCCAGCATTTT	CASSSGFQPQHF
-	TRBV29-1	TRBJ2-7	TRBD2	TGCAGCGTCACCGGGACTAGCCCGCCCCTGGAGCAGTACTTC	CSVTGTSPPLEQYF
few	TRBV4-3	TRBJ1-1	-	TGCGCCAGCAGCCAAGATCGGGCGAACACTGAAGCTTTCTTT	CASSQDRANTEAFF
-	TRBV7-2	TRBJ2-5	TRBD2	TGTGCCAGCAGCTTCGGACGGGGGGGCCAAGAGACCCAGTACTTC	CASSFGRGGQETQYF
-	TRBV7-3	TRBJ2-2	-	TGTGCCAGCAGCCCCTATTATGCGACGGATTCCGGGGAGCTGTTTTTT	CASSPYYATDSGELFF
-	TRBV12-3/TRBV12-4	TRBJ2-3	-	TGTGCCAGCGGAGGTAGGCTGGTGAGTGATACGCAGTATTTT	CASGGRLVSDTQYF
few	TRBV10-3	TRBJ2-7	TRBD1	TGTGCCATCAGTGACAGGGGGCAACACGAGCAGTACTTC	CAISDRGQHEQYF
-	TRBV7-7	TRBJ2-1	TRBD2	TGTGCCAGCAGCTTGGAGGCGGGGGGGCCGACCTCCGGGAATGAGCAGTTCTTC	CASSLEAGGPTSGNEQFF
few	TRBV5-1	TRBJ2-7	TRBD2	TGCGCCAGCAGCTTGATGACTAGCGGCGTAAGCTCCTACGAGCAGTACTTC	CASSLMTSGVSSYEQYF
-	TRBV29-1	TRBJ2-3	-	TGCAGCGGAGACCGCGTGGAACAAGATACGCAGTATTTT	CSGDRVEQDTQYF
few	TRBV12-3/TRBV12-4	TRBJ2-7	TRBD2	TGTGCCAGCATCATGGGACTAGCGCTCGGCGAGCAGTACTTC	CASIMGLALGEQYF